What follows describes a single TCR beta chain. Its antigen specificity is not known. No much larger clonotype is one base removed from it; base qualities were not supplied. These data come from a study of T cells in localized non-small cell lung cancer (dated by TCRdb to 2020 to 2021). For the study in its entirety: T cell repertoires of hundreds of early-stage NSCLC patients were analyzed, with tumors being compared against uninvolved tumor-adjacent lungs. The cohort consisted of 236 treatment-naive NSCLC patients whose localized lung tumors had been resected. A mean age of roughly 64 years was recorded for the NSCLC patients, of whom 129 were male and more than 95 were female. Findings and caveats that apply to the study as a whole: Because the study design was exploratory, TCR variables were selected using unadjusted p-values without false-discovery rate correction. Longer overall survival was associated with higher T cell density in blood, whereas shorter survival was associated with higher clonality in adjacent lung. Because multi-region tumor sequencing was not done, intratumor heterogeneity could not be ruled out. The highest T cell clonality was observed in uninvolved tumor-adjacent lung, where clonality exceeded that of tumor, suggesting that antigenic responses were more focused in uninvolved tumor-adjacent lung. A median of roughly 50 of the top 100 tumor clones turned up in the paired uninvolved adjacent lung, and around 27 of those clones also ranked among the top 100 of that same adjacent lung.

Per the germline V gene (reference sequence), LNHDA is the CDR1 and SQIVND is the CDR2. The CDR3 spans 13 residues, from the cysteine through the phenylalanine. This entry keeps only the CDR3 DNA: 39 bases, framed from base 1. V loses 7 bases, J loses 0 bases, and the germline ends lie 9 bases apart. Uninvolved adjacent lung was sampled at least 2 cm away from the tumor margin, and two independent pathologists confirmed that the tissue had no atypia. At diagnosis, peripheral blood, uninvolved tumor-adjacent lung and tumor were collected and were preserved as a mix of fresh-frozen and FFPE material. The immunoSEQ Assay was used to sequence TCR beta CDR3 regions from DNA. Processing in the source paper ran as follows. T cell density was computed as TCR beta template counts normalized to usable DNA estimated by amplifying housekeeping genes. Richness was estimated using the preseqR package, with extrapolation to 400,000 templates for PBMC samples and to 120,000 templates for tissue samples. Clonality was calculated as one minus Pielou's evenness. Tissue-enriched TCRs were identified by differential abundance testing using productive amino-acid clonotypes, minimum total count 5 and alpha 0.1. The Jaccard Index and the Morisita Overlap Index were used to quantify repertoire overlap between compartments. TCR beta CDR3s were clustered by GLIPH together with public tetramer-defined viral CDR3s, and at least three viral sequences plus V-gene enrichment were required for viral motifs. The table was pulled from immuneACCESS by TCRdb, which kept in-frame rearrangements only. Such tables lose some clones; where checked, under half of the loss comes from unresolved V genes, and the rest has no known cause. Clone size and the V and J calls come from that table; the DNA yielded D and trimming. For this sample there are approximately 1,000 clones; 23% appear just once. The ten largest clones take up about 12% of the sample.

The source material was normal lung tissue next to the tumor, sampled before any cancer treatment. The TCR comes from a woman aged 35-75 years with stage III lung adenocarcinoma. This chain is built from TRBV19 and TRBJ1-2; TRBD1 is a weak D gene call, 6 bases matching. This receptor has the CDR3 CASKQGPNYGYTF. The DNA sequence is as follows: TGTGCCAGTAAACAGGGCCCTAACTATGGCTACACCTTC.